This entry describes one T cell receptor beta chain. The record originates from a study of PD-L1 blockade in urothelial cancer. V lost 2 bases, J lost 3 bases, and 7 bases lay in between. This CDR3 has 13 residues. CDR1 and CDR2 (germline): SGHTA, FQGNSA. TCRdb's table, derived via immunoSEQ multiplex PCR, lists solely in-frame clones and lacks some. This sample has about 110,000 clones, with about 85% found just once. The TCR sequence derives from a man aged 50-60 years with urothelial cancer. The specimen comprised PBMCs, sampled around atezolizumab (anti-PD-L1) treatment. V and J are TRBV7-2 and TRBJ1-1; D might be TRBD1 (5 bases). In nucleotides, the CDR3 is TGTGCCAGCAGCTTACAGGGTTACACTGAAGCTTTCTTT. It specifies CASSLQGYTEAFF.